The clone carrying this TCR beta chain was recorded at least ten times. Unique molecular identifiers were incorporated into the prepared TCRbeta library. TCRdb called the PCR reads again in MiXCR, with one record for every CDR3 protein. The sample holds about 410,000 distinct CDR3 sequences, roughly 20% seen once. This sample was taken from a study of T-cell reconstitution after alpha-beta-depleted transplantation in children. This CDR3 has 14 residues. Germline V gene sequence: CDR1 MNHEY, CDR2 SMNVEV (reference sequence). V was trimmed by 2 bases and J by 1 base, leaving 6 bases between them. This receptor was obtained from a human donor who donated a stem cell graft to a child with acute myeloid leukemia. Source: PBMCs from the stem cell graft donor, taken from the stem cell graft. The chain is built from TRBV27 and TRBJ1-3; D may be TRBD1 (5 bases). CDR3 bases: TGTGCCAGCAGTTTAGGACAATCTGGAAACACCATATATTTT. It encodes CASSLGQSGNTIYF.